This TCR beta chain was retrieved from a study of blood T cell repertoires in COVID-19. With 0 bases removed from V and 8 bases from J, the gap between germline ends came to 13 bases. Germline CDR1 and CDR2: GTSNPN and SVGIG (reference sequence). The CDR3 contains 13 residues. Only in-frame clones appear in the TCRdb table, and some are missing; sequencing was by immunoSEQ multiplex PCR. Found here are around 470,000 clones, around 90% of them singletons; the top ten hold about 0.6%. The origin of this receptor is a man aged 18-30 years who had recovered from COVID-19. The sequenced material came from PBMCs or T cells enriched from blood (not recorded which). The chain carries TRBV30 and TRBJ1-2, with a possible D match to TRBD1 (5 bases). This chain's CDR3 is CAWSVQAGWGYTF. For the CDR3, the DNA is TGTGCCTGGAGTGTACAGGCAGGGTGGGGCTACACCTTC.